A selection of T cell receptor beta chains follows, all from one sample in a study of control samples from healthy donors and cancer patients. Produced via immunoSEQ multiplex PCR; TCRdb's table is partial and in-frame only. The sample yields 25,000 to 35,000 clones, about 83% seen once. The material sequenced was PBMCs. The source is a woman between 35 and 50 years old with lung cancer. CDR3s include the opening cysteine and the closing phenylalanine or tryptophan. D genes are given only for firm matches. Only some rows state a clone size, as once, few, many or a class for expanded clones.

clone size: .
D gene: .
J gene: TRBJ1-2
V gene: TRBV24-1
CDR3 protein: CATSDGNEGYTF
CDR3 DNA: TGTGCCACCAGTGATGGGAACGAGGGCTACACCTTC

clone size: .
D gene: .
J gene: TRBJ1-3
V gene: TRBV5-1
CDR3 protein: CASSEWPGSGNTIYF
CDR3 DNA: TGCGCCAGCAGCGAATGGCCCGGGTCTGGAAACACCATATATTTT

clone size: .
D gene: TRBD1
J gene: TRBJ2-6
V gene: TRBV10-3
CDR3 protein: CANSDRGPSGANVLTF
CDR3 DNA: TGTGCCAACTCGGACAGGGGGCCATCCGGGGCCAACGTCCTGACTTTC

clone size: .
D gene: .
J gene: TRBJ2-2
V gene: TRBV7-9
CDR3 protein: CASSAPSTGELFF
CDR3 DNA: TGTGCCAGCAGCGCCCCCTCCACCGGGGAGCTGTTTTTT

clone size: .
D gene: TRBD1
J gene: TRBJ1-2
V gene: TRBV25-1
CDR3 protein: CASRGSGQGRDGYTF
CDR3 DNA: TGTGCCAGCAGGGGTAGTGGACAGGGGAGAGACGGCTACACCTTC

clone size: .
D gene: .
J gene: TRBJ1-5
V gene: TRBV6-6
CDR3 protein: CASSPGQGGNQPQHF
CDR3 DNA: TGTGCCAGCAGCCCGGGGCAGGGAGGCAATCAGCCCCAGCATTTT

clone size: .
D gene: TRBD2
J gene: TRBJ2-1
V gene: TRBV28
CDR3 protein: CASSTGTRLPHEQFF
CDR3 DNA: TGTGCCAGCAGTACCGGGACTAGATTGCCCCATGAGCAGTTCTTC

clone size: few
D gene: .
J gene: TRBJ2-7
V gene: TRBV11-3
CDR3 protein: CASSLGVWAITYEQYF
CDR3 DNA: TGTGCCAGCAGCTTAGGGGTTTGGGCCATCACCTACGAGCAGTACTTC

clone size: .
D gene: .
J gene: TRBJ1-2
V gene: TRBV6-5
CDR3 protein: CASSRQGASADGYTF
CDR3 DNA: TGTGCCAGCAGTCGCCAAGGGGCCAGCGCCGATGGCTACACCTTC

clone size: .
D gene: .
J gene: TRBJ2-1
V gene: TRBV5-1
CDR3 protein: CASSSGRLDEQFF
CDR3 DNA: TGCGCCAGCAGCTCTGGGAGATTGGATGAGCAGTTCTTC

clone size: once
D gene: .
J gene: TRBJ2-1
V gene: TRBV18
CDR3 protein: CASSPGGVYNEQFF
CDR3 DNA: TGTGCCAGCTCTCCCGGGGGAGTCTACAATGAGCAGTTCTTC

clone size: .
D gene: TRBD1
J gene: TRBJ1-5
V gene: TRBV19
CDR3 protein: CASSSRTGGSNQPQHF
CDR3 DNA: TGTGCCAGTAGTTCGAGGACAGGGGGCAGCAATCAGCCCCAGCATTTT

clone size: .
D gene: .
J gene: TRBJ1-6
V gene: TRBV6-5
CDR3 protein: CASSQGSSYNSPLHF
CDR3 DNA: TGTGCCAGCAGTCAGGGGAGCTCCTATAATTCACCCCTCCACTTT

clone size: .
D gene: .
J gene: TRBJ1-5
V gene: TRBV7-2
CDR3 protein: CASSLSMYSNQPQHF
CDR3 DNA: TGTGCCAGCAGCTTATCGATGTATAGCAATCAGCCCCAGCATTTT

clone size: .
D gene: .
J gene: TRBJ2-2
V gene: TRBV21-1
CDR3 protein: CASSTAGAYTGELFF
CDR3 DNA: TGTGCCAGCAGCACAGCGGGGGCCTACACCGGGGAGCTGTTTTTT

clone size: .
D gene: .
J gene: TRBJ1-1
V gene: TRBV15
CDR3 protein: CATSTRLENTEAFF
CDR3 DNA: TGTGCCACCAGCACGAGATTGGAGAACACTGAAGCTTTCTTT

clone size: .
D gene: TRBD2
J gene: TRBJ2-2
V gene: TRBV2
CDR3 protein: CASRDTLAGANTGELFF
CDR3 DNA: TGTGCCAGCAGGGACACACTAGCGGGGGCTAACACCGGGGAGCTGTTTTTT

clone size: .
D gene: .
J gene: TRBJ1-1
V gene: TRBV11-2
CDR3 protein: CASSLGTTIWYTEAFF
CDR3 DNA: TGTGCCAGCAGCTTAGGGACAACTATTTGGTACACTGAAGCTTTCTTT

clone size: .
D gene: TRBD1
J gene: TRBJ1-6
V gene: TRBV19
CDR3 protein: CASSIDNDRGSPLHF
CDR3 DNA: TGTGCCAGTAGTATAGATAACGACAGGGGTTCACCCCTCCACTTT

clone size: .
D gene: .
J gene: TRBJ2-7
V gene: TRBV9
CDR3 protein: CASSVDSSSYEQYF
CDR3 DNA: TGTGCCAGCAGCGTAGATTCGAGCTCCTACGAGCAGTACTTC